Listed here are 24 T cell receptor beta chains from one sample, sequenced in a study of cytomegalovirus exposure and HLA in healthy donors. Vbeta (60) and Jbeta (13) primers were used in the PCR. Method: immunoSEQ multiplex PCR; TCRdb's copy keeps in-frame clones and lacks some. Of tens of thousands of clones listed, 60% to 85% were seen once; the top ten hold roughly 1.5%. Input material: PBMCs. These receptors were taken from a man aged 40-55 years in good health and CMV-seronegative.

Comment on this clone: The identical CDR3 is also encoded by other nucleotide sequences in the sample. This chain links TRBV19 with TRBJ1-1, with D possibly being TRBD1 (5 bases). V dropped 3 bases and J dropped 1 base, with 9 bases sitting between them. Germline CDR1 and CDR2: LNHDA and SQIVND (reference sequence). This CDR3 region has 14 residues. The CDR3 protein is CASSILQGNTEAFF. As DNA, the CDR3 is TGTGCCAGTAGTATCCTCCAGGGGAACACTGAAGCTTTCTTT. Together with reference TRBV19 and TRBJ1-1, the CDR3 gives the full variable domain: DGGITQSPKYLFRKEGQNVTLSCEQNLNHDAMYWYRQDPGQGLRLIYYSQIVNDFQKGDIAEGYSVSREKKESFPLTVTSAQKNPTAFYLCASSILQGNTEAFFGQGTRLTVV.

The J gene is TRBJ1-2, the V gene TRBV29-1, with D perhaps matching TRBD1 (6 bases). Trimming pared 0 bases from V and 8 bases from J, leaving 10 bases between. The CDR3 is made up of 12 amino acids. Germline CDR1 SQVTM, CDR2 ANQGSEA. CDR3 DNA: TGCAGCGTTGAAGAGGGGGCGATGGGCTACACCTTC. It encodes CSVEEGAMGYTF.

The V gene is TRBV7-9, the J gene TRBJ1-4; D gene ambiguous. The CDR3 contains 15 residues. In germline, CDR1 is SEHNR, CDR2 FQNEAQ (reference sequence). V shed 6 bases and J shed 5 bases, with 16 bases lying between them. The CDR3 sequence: CASRQTGAANEKLFF. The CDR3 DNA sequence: TGTGCCAGCAGACAGACCGGCGCCGCGAATGAAAAACTGTTTTTT.

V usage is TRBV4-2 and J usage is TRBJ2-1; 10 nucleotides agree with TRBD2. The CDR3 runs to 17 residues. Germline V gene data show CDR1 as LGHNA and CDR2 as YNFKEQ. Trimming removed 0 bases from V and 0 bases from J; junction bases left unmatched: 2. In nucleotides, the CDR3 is TGTGCCAGCAGCCAAGATAGCGGGAGGCCCTCCTACAATGAGCAGTTCTTC. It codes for CASSQDSGRPSYNEQFF.

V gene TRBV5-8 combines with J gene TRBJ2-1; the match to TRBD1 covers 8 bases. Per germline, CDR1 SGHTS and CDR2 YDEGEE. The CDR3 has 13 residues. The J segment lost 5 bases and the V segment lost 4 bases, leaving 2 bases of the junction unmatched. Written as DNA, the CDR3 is TGTGCCAGCAGCGGGACAGGTGACAATGAGCAGTTCTTC. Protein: CASSGTGDNEQFF.

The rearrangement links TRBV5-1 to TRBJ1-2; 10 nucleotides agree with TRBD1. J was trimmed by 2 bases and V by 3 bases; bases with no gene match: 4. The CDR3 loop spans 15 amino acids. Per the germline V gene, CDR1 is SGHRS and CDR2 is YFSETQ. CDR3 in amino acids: CASSSGQGFNYGYTF. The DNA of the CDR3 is TGCGCCAGCAGCTCGGGACAGGGGTTCAACTATGGCTACACCTTC.

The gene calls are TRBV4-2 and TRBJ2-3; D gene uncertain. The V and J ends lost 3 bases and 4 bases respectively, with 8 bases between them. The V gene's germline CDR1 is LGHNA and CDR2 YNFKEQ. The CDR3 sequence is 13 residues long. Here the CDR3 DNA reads TGTGCCAGCAGCCACAACTTCCCAGATACGCAGTATTTT. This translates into CASSHNFPDTQYF.

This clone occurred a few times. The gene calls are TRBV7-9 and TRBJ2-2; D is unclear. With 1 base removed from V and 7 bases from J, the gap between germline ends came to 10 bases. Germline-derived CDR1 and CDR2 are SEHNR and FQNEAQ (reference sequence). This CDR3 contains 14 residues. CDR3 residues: CASSLDGAGGELFF. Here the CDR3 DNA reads TGTGCCAGCAGCTTAGATGGAGCTGGCGGGGAGCTGTTTTTT.

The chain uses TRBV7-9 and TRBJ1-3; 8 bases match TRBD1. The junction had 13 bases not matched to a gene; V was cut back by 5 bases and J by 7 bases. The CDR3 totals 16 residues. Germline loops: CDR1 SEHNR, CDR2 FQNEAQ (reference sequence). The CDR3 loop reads CASSVDGQGARNTIYF. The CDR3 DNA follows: TGTGCCAGCAGCGTAGACGGTCAGGGGGCAAGGAACACCATATATTTT.

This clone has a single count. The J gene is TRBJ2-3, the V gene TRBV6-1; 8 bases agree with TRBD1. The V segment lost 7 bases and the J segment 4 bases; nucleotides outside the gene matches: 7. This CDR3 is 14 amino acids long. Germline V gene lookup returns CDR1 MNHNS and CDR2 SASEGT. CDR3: CASIPGGSADTQYF. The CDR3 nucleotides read TGTGCCAGCATTCCAGGGGGCAGCGCAGATACGCAGTATTTT.

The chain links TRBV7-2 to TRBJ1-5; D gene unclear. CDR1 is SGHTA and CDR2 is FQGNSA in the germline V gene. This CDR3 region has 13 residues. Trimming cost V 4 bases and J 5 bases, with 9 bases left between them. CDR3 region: CASSSQEDQPQHF. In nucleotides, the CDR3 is TGTGCCAGCAGCTCTCAGGAGGATCAGCCCCAGCATTTT.

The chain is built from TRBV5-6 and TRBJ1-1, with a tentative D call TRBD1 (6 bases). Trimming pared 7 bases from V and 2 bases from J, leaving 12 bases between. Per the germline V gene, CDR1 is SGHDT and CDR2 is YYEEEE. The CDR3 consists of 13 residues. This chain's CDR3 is CASSVGANTEAFF. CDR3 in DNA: TGTGCCAGCTCCGTGGGGGCCAACACTGAAGCTTTCTTT.

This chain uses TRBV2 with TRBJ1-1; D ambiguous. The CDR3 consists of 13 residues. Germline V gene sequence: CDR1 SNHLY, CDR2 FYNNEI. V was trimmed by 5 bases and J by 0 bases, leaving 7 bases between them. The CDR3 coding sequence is TGTGCCAGCAGTTCAGACATGAACACTGAAGCTTTCTTT. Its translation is CASSSDMNTEAFF.

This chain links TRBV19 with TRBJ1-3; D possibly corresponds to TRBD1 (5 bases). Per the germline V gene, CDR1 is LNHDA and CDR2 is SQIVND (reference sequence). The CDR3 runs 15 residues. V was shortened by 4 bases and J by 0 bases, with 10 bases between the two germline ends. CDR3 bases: TGTGCCAGTAGTAGGGGACTGTTCTCTGGAAACACCATATATTTT. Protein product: CASSRGLFSGNTIYF.

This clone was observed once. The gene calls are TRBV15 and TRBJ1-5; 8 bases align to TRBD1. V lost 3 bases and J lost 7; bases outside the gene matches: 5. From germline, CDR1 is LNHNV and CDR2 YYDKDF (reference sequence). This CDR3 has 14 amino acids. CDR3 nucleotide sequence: TGTGCCACCAGCAGGGACAGGGTCGACCAGCCCCAGCATTTT. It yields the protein CATSRDRVDQPQHF.

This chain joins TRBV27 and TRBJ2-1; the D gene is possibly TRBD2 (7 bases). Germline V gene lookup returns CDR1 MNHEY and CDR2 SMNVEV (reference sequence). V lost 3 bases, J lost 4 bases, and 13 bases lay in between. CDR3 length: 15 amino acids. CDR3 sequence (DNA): TGTGCCAGCAGTTTGACTGGGAGGGGGTACAATGAGCAGTTCTTC. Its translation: CASSLTGRGYNEQFF.

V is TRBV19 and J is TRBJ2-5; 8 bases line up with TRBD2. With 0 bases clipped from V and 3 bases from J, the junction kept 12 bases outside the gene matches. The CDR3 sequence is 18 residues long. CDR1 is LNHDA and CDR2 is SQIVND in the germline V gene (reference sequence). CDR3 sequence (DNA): TGTGCCAGTAGTATAGAGGGGGCGGGGGGAAGATCCGAAGAGACCCAGTACTTC. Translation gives CASSIEGAGGRSEETQYF. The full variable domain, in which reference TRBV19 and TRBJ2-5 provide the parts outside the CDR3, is DGGITQSPKYLFRKEGQNVTLSCEQNLNHDAMYWYRQDPGQGLRLIYYSQIVNDFQKGDIAEGYSVSREKKESFPLTVTSAQKNPTAFYLCASSIEGAGGRSEETQYFGPGTRLLVL.

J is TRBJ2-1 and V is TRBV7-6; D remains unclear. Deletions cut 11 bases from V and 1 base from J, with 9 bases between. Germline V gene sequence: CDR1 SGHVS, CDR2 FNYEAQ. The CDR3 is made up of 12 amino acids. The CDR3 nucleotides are TGTGCCGTCCCGCGATCCTACAATGAGCAGTTCTTC. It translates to CAVPRSYNEQFF.

For the CDR3, the DNA is TGTGCCAGCAGAGAGGACAGTCGAGTCTACAATGAGCAGTTCTTC. This gives the protein CASREDSRVYNEQFF. This chain joins TRBV5-4 and TRBJ2-1, with D possibly being TRBD1 (6 bases). Trimming removed 5 bases from V and 3 bases from J, with 15 bases in between. The CDR3 length is 15 residues. CDR1 and CDR2 from the germline V gene are SGHNT and YYREEE (reference sequence).

Here the CDR3 reads CASSIHTTEYGYTF. The CDR3 DNA reads TGTGCCAGTAGTATACACACAACAGAATATGGCTACACCTTC. The chain couples TRBV19 to TRBJ1-2, with no clear D. Trimming took off 2 bases at V and 5 bases at J, with 12 bases between the two ends. The CDR3 has 14 residues. Germline loops: CDR1 LNHDA, CDR2 SQIVND (reference sequence). Full variable domain (rest looked up from reference TRBV19 and TRBJ1-2): DGGITQSPKYLFRKEGQNVTLSCEQNLNHDAMYWYRQDPGQGLRLIYYSQIVNDFQKGDIAEGYSVSREKKESFPLTVTSAQKNPTAFYLCASSIHTTEYGYTFGSGTRLTVV.

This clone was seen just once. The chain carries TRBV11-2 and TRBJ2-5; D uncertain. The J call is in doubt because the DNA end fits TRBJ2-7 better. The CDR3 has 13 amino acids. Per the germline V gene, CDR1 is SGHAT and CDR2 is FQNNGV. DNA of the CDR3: TGTGCCAGCAGCCCATGGAGCTCCTACGAGCAGTACTTC. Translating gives CASSPWSSYEQYF.

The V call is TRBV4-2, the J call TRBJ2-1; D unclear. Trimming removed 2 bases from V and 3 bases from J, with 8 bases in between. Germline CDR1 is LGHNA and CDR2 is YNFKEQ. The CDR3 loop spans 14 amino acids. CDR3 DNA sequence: TGTGCCAGCAGCCAAAACAGATTCTACAATGAGCAGTTCTTC. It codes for CASSQNRFYNEQFF.

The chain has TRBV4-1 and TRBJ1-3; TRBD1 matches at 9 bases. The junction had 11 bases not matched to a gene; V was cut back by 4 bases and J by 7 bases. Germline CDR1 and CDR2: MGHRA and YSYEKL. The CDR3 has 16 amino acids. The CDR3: CASSPGQGPGENTIYF. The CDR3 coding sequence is TGCGCCAGCAGCCCCGGACAGGGGCCGGGTGAGAACACCATATATTTT.

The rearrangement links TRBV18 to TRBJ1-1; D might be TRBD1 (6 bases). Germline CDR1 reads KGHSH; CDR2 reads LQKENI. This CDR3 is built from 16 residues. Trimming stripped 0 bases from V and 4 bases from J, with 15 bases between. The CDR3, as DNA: TGTGCCAGCTCACCACCGGGGGCCACAACGGGCACTGAAGCTTTCTTT. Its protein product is CASSPPGATTGTEAFF.